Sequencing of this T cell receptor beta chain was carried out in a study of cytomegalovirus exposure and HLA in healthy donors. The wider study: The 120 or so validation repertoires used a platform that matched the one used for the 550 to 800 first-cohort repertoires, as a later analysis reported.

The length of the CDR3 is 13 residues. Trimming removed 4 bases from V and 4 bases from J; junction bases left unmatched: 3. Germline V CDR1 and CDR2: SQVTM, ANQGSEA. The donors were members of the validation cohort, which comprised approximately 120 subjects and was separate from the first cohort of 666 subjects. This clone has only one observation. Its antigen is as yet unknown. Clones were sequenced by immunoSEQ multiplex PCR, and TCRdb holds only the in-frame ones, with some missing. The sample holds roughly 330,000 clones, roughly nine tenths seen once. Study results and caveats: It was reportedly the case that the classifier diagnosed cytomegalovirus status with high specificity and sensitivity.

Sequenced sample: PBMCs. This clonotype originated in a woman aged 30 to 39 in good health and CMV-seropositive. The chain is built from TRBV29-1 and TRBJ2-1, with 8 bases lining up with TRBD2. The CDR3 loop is CSVGRGGYNEQFF. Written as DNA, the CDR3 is TGCAGCGTTGGCCGGGGGGGATACAATGAGCAGTTCTTC.